A selection of T cell receptor beta chains follows, all from one sample in a study of cytomegalovirus exposure and HLA in healthy donors. TCRdb's table, derived via immunoSEQ multiplex PCR, lists solely in-frame clones and lacks some. The repertoire holds over 150,000 clones, with approximately 86% as singletons. The sequencing input was PBMCs. The receptor set was obtained from a man in his late teens or twenties in good health and CMV-seropositive. CDR3s leave out the opening cysteine and the closing phenylalanine or tryptophan. Clone size is shown for a subset of rows, as once, few, many or a class of expanded clone.

v_gene	abundance	j_gene	CDR3aa
TRBV19	-	TRBJ2-3	ASSITGGPRVADTQY
TRBV7-3	-	TRBJ2-3	ASSLAVSSTDTQY
TRBV19	few	TRBJ2-7	ASSTGDYYEQY
TRBV6-6	-	TRBJ2-5	ASSLGGVQETQY
TRBV5-1	-	TRBJ1-2	ASSLAGGNYGYT
TRBV7-8	-	TRBJ1-2	ASISPDRGGYT
TRBV7-6	few	TRBJ2-7	ASSLQETSYEQY
TRBV5-1	once	TRBJ1-5	ASSLLGGNQPQH
TRBV7-2	-	TRBJ1-5	ASSLGPPGGFQPQH
TRBV30	-	TRBJ1-5	AWKGTGNQPQH
TRBV30	-	TRBJ1-2	AWSVNPRRRGYT
TRBV2	once	TRBJ2-7	ASRAPAGFGQGSYEQY
TRBV7-2	-	TRBJ2-1	ASSLGGQTYNEQF
TRBV6-1	-	TRBJ1-1	ASSTRQEMNTEAF
TRBV6-6	-	TRBJ1-2	ASSYSRTGVDYGYT
TRBV9	once	TRBJ1-2	ASSSPRTGYGYT
TRBV27	-	TRBJ2-1	ASSLSSYNEQF
TRBV29-1	-	TRBJ2-7	SVEEGPYEQY
TRBV2	-	TRBJ1-5	ASSFRQYNQPQH
TRBV9	-	TRBJ2-4	ASSVVGQEEGY
TRBV18	-	TRBJ2-7	ASSPGDRAGPIYEQY
TRBV11-2	-	TRBJ1-2	ASSPRVIPTYGYT
TRBV5-6	-	TRBJ1-1	ASSQPGGLNTEAF
TRBV6-5	-	TRBJ2-3	ASSLQGSGPDTQY